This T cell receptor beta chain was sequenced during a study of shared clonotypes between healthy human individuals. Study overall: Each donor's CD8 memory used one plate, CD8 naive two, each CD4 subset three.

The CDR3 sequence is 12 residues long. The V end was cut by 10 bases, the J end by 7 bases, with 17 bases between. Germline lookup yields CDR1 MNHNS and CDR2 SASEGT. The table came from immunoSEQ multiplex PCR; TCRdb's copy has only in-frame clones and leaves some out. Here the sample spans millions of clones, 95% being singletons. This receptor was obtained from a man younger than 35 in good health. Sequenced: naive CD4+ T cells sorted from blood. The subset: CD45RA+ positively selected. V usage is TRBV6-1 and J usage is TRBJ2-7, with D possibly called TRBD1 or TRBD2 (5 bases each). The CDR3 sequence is CAMKIGAGEQYF. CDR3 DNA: TGTGCCATGAAGATTGGGGCGGGTGAGCAGTACTTC.